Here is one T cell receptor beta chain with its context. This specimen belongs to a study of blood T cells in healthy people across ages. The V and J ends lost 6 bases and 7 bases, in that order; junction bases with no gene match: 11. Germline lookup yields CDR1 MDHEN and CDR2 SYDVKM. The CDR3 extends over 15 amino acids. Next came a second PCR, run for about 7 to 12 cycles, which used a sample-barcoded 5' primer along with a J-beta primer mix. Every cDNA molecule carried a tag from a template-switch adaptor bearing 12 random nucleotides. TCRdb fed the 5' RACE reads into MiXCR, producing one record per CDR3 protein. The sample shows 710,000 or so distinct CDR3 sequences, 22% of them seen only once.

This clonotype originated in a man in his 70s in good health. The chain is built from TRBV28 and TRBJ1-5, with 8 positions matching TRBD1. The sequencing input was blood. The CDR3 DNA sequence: TGTGCCAGCAGCCCCACAGGGGGGAGGCGACAGCCCCAGCATTTT. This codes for CASSPTGGRRQPQHF.